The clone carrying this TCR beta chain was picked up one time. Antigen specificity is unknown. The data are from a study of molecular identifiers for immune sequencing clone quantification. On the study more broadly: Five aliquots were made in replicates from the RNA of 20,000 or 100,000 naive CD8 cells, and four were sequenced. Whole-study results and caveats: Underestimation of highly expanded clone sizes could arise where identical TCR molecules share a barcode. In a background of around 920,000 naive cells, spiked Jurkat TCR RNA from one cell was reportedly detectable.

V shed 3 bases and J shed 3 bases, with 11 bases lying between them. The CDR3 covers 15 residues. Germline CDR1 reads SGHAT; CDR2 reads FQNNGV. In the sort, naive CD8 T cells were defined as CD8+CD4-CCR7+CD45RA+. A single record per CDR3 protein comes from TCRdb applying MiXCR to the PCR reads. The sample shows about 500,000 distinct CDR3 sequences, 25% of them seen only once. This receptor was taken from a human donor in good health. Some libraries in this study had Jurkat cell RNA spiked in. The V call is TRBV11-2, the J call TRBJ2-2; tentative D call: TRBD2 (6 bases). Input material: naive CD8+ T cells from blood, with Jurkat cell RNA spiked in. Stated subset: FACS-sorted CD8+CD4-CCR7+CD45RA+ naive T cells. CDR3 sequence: CASSFSGSYTGELFF. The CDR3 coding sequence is TGTGCCAGCAGCTTTAGCGGCAGCTACACCGGGGAGCTGTTTTTT.